Listed below are T cell receptor beta chains from one sample, sequenced in a study of a mutant IDH1 vaccine in newly diagnosed glioma. Generated by immunoSEQ multiplex PCR, the TCRdb table keeps only in-frame clones and is missing some. The repertoire holds about 48,000 clones, with around 85% as singletons. The antigens these receptors bind are not known. The sequences come from PBMCs, collected from a glioma patient whose treatment included an IDH1 peptide vaccine. These receptors were collected from a man aged 40-49 years with glioma. Both conserved end residues are part of each CDR3. Each record gives: V gene, clone size, J gene, D gene, CDR3 protein, CDR3 DNA. A D gene is named only where the DNA matches it firmly. Clone size appears in some rows only: once, few, many, or a class for an expanded clone.

v_call: TRBV6-5; clone_size: NA; j_call: TRBJ1-4; d_call: NA; cdr3_aa: CASSYRTVDEKLFF; cdr3_nt: TGTGCCAGCAGTTACCGGACTGTAGATGAAAAACTGTTTTTT
v_call: TRBV29-1; clone_size: NA; j_call: TRBJ2-1; d_call: TRBD2; cdr3_aa: CSVVSGGEYNEQFF; cdr3_nt: TGCAGCGTTGTAAGCGGGGGGGAGTACAATGAGCAGTTCTTC
v_call: TRBV21-1; clone_size: NA; j_call: TRBJ2-7; d_call: NA; cdr3_aa: CASSKALYSGYEQYF; cdr3_nt: TGTGCCAGCAGCAAAGCGCTTTACTCCGGCTACGAGCAGTACTTC
v_call: TRBV7-9; clone_size: NA; j_call: TRBJ1-1; d_call: NA; cdr3_aa: CASSLLERAPTEAFF; cdr3_nt: TGTGCCAGCAGCTTATTGGAGAGGGCACCCACTGAAGCTTTCTTT
v_call: TRBV5-1; clone_size: NA; j_call: TRBJ2-3; d_call: NA; cdr3_aa: CASSERGDTQYF; cdr3_nt: TGCGCCAGCAGCGAACGGGGAGATACGCAGTATTTT
v_call: TRBV11-2; clone_size: few; j_call: TRBJ2-7; d_call: NA; cdr3_aa: CASSANRDYEQYF; cdr3_nt: TGTGCCAGCAGCGCGAACAGGGACTACGAGCAGTACTTC
v_call: TRBV9; clone_size: NA; j_call: TRBJ1-4; d_call: NA; cdr3_aa: CASSVEGGIGEKLFF; cdr3_nt: TGTGCCAGCAGCGTAGAGGGGGGGATCGGGGAAAAACTGTTTTTT
v_call: TRBV7-6; clone_size: once; j_call: TRBJ2-5; d_call: NA; cdr3_aa: CASRERETQYF; cdr3_nt: TGTGCCAGCAGGGAGAGGGAGACCCAGTACTTC
v_call: TRBV19; clone_size: NA; j_call: TRBJ2-7; d_call: TRBD2; cdr3_aa: CASSTRLAGIEQYF; cdr3_nt: TGTGCCAGTAGCACTCGACTAGCGGGGATCGAGCAGTACTTC
v_call: TRBV30; clone_size: NA; j_call: TRBJ2-7; d_call: NA; cdr3_aa: CAWSVLGQQYF; cdr3_nt: TGTGCCTGGAGTGTACTGGGACAGCAGTACTTC
v_call: TRBV29-1; clone_size: NA; j_call: TRBJ1-2; d_call: NA; cdr3_aa: CSVEAWEGSYGYTF; cdr3_nt: TGCAGCGTTGAAGCTTGGGAAGGGAGCTATGGCTACACCTTC
v_call: TRBV23-1; clone_size: NA; j_call: TRBJ1-1; d_call: NA; cdr3_aa: CASRRDSHTEAFF; cdr3_nt: TGCGCCAGCAGGCGAGACAGCCACACTGAAGCTTTCTTT
v_call: TRBV30; clone_size: NA; j_call: TRBJ2-3; d_call: NA; cdr3_aa: CAWSVLATSTDTQYF; cdr3_nt: TGTGCCTGGAGTGTTCTAGCGACTTCCACAGATACGCAGTATTTT
v_call: TRBV13; clone_size: once; j_call: TRBJ1-2; d_call: NA; cdr3_aa: CASSLAPSYGYTF; cdr3_nt: TGTGCCAGCAGCTTAGCCCCATCTTATGGCTACACCTTC
v_call: TRBV7-2; clone_size: NA; j_call: TRBJ1-2; d_call: NA; cdr3_aa: CASSPAGGRVGYTF; cdr3_nt: TGTGCCAGCAGCCCGGCGGGGGGGCGGGTTGGCTACACCTTC
v_call: TRBV5-1; clone_size: NA; j_call: TRBJ2-5; d_call: NA; cdr3_aa: CASSLVGAVFETQYF; cdr3_nt: TGCGCCAGCAGCTTGGTTGGCGCCGTTTTCGAGACCCAGTACTTC
v_call: TRBV2; clone_size: NA; j_call: TRBJ2-1; d_call: TRBD2; cdr3_aa: CASSDGAGGGIEQFF; cdr3_nt: TGTGCCAGCAGTGATGGTGCGGGGGGCGGAATCGAGCAGTTCTTC
v_call: TRBV13; clone_size: NA; j_call: TRBJ2-2; d_call: NA; cdr3_aa: CASSFASFTGELFF; cdr3_nt: TGTGCCAGCAGCTTCGCTAGCTTCACCGGGGAGCTGTTTTTT
v_call: TRBV6-5; clone_size: NA; j_call: TRBJ2-3; d_call: NA; cdr3_aa: CASSYFSGTDTQYF; cdr3_nt: TGTGCCAGCAGTTACTTCAGCGGCACAGATACGCAGTATTTT
v_call: TRBV29-1; clone_size: NA; j_call: TRBJ1-2; d_call: NA; cdr3_aa: CSVDAGNYGYTF; cdr3_nt: TGCAGCGTTGATGCTGGGAACTATGGCTACACCTTC
v_call: TRBV9; clone_size: NA; j_call: TRBJ2-5; d_call: NA; cdr3_aa: CASSVGGGGYQETQYF; cdr3_nt: TGTGCCAGCAGCGTAGGAGGTGGGGGGTACCAAGAGACCCAGTACTTC
v_call: TRBV10-3; clone_size: few; j_call: TRBJ1-4; d_call: NA; cdr3_aa: CAISGRSNEKLFF; cdr3_nt: TGTGCCATCAGTGGGCGGTCTAATGAAAAACTGTTTTTT
v_call: TRBV30; clone_size: NA; j_call: TRBJ1-4; d_call: NA; cdr3_aa: CAWSPSHAGANEKLFF; cdr3_nt: TGTGCCTGGAGCCCAAGCCACGCAGGGGCTAATGAAAAACTGTTTTTT
v_call: TRBV13; clone_size: NA; j_call: TRBJ1-1; d_call: NA; cdr3_aa: CASSTQLTERNTEAFF; cdr3_nt: TGTGCCAGCAGCACCCAGTTGACAGAGCGAAACACTGAAGCTTTCTTT
v_call: TRBV2; clone_size: NA; j_call: TRBJ1-5; d_call: TRBD1; cdr3_aa: CASSFTGGKQPQHF; cdr3_nt: TGTGCCAGCAGTTTCACAGGGGGAAAACAGCCCCAGCATTTT
v_call: TRBV10-3; clone_size: few; j_call: TRBJ1-2; d_call: NA; cdr3_aa: CAINGGLGYGYTF; cdr3_nt: TGTGCCATCAACGGGGGCTTAGGCTATGGCTACACCTTC
v_call: TRBV30; clone_size: once; j_call: TRBJ1-1; d_call: NA; cdr3_aa: CAWSTHGNEAFF; cdr3_nt: TGTGCCTGGAGTACCCACGGGAATGAAGCTTTCTTT
v_call: TRBV12-5; clone_size: NA; j_call: TRBJ1-2; d_call: NA; cdr3_aa: CASGLDPHLGYTF; cdr3_nt: TGTGCTAGTGGTTTGGACCCCCATCTAGGCTACACCTTC
v_call: TRBV7-2; clone_size: NA; j_call: TRBJ1-2; d_call: NA; cdr3_aa: CASSLRKVGYGYTF; cdr3_nt: TGTGCCAGCAGCTTACGGAAGGTAGGCTATGGCTACACCTTC
v_call: TRBV25-1; clone_size: NA; j_call: TRBJ2-5; d_call: NA; cdr3_aa: CASSDPRGPTETQYF; cdr3_nt: TGTGCCAGCAGTGACCCACGGGGGCCCACCGAGACCCAGTACTTC
v_call: TRBV5-6; clone_size: NA; j_call: TRBJ1-1; d_call: NA; cdr3_aa: CASRLGPLNTEAFF; cdr3_nt: TGTGCCAGCAGACTGGGACCGCTGAACACTGAAGCTTTCTTT
v_call: TRBV30; clone_size: few; j_call: TRBJ1-1; d_call: NA; cdr3_aa: CAWSCTGRANTEAFF; cdr3_nt: TGTGCCTGGAGTTGTACGGGGAGGGCGAACACTGAAGCTTTCTTT
v_call: TRBV6-5; clone_size: NA; j_call: TRBJ1-6; d_call: TRBD1; cdr3_aa: CASSRVGQGESPLHF; cdr3_nt: TGTGCCAGCAGTAGGGTGGGACAGGGGGAATCACCCCTCCACTTT
v_call: TRBV6-5; clone_size: NA; j_call: TRBJ1-1; d_call: NA; cdr3_aa: CASSYARGANTEAFF; cdr3_nt: TGTGCCAGCAGTTACGCTCGGGGGGCGAACACTGAAGCTTTCTTT
v_call: TRBV5-6; clone_size: NA; j_call: TRBJ2-7; d_call: TRBD1; cdr3_aa: CASSLGPGQGYEQYF; cdr3_nt: TGTGCCAGCAGCTTGGGGCCGGGACAGGGGTACGAGCAGTACTTC
v_call: TRBV6-5; clone_size: NA; j_call: TRBJ2-7; d_call: NA; cdr3_aa: CASRLRTDPSYEQYF; cdr3_nt: TGTGCCAGCAGACTAAGGACAGATCCCTCCTACGAGCAGTACTTC
v_call: TRBV7-2; clone_size: NA; j_call: TRBJ1-5; d_call: NA; cdr3_aa: CASSLGAGILNQPQHF; cdr3_nt: TGTGCCAGCAGCTTAGGGGCAGGGATCCTCAATCAGCCCCAGCATTTT
v_call: TRBV7-8; clone_size: NA; j_call: TRBJ2-5; d_call: NA; cdr3_aa: CASSQGQETQYF; cdr3_nt: TGTGCCAGCAGCCAGGGGCAAGAGACCCAGTACTTC
v_call: TRBV5-6; clone_size: NA; j_call: TRBJ2-1; d_call: NA; cdr3_aa: CASSQSWGGGNEQFF; cdr3_nt: TGTGCCAGCAGCCAATCTTGGGGAGGGGGCAATGAGCAGTTCTTC
v_call: TRBV5-6; clone_size: NA; j_call: TRBJ2-1; d_call: NA; cdr3_aa: CASSGGYNNEQFF; cdr3_nt: TGTGCCAGCAGCGGGGGTTATAACAATGAGCAGTTCTTC
v_call: TRBV27; clone_size: NA; j_call: TRBJ2-7; d_call: TRBD2; cdr3_aa: CASSSYSGGAYEQYF; cdr3_nt: TGTGCCAGCAGTTCGTATAGCGGGGGGGCCTACGAGCAGTACTTC
v_call: TRBV5-6; clone_size: NA; j_call: TRBJ1-1; d_call: TRBD1; cdr3_aa: CASFQTHRGLVTEAFF; cdr3_nt: TGTGCCAGCTTCCAAACGCACAGGGGGCTTGTCACTGAAGCTTTCTTT
v_call: TRBV6-5; clone_size: NA; j_call: TRBJ2-3; d_call: TRBD2; cdr3_aa: CASSYSLGGGSTQYF; cdr3_nt: TGTGCCAGCAGTTACTCCCTTGGGGGGGGATCTACGCAGTATTTT
v_call: TRBV29-1; clone_size: NA; j_call: TRBJ2-7; d_call: TRBD1; cdr3_aa: CSVRTGGYEQYF; cdr3_nt: TGCAGCGTCAGGACAGGGGGGTACGAGCAGTACTTC
v_call: TRBV6-6; clone_size: NA; j_call: TRBJ1-3; d_call: NA; cdr3_aa: CASGLAGENTIYF; cdr3_nt: TGTGCCAGCGGATTGGCGGGAGAAAACACCATATATTTT
v_call: TRBV2; clone_size: NA; j_call: TRBJ2-7; d_call: TRBD2; cdr3_aa: CASGGVSSYEQYF; cdr3_nt: TGTGCCAGCGGGGGGGTGAGCTCCTACGAGCAGTACTTC
v_call: TRBV2; clone_size: few; j_call: TRBJ2-3; d_call: TRBD2; cdr3_aa: CASSSSGGADTQYF; cdr3_nt: TGTGCCAGCAGTAGTAGCGGGGGGGCAGATACGCAGTATTTT
v_call: TRBV5-8; clone_size: NA; j_call: TRBJ2-5; d_call: TRBD1; cdr3_aa: CASSLTGGWETQYF; cdr3_nt: TGTGCCAGCAGCTTGACAGGGGGCTGGGAGACCCAGTACTTC
v_call: TRBV29-1; clone_size: once; j_call: TRBJ2-1; d_call: NA; cdr3_aa: CSSTGTHSYNEQFF; cdr3_nt: TGCAGCTCGACCGGGACTCACTCCTACAATGAGCAGTTCTTC
v_call: TRBV2; clone_size: NA; j_call: TRBJ2-3; d_call: NA; cdr3_aa: CASSAVSVVDTQYF; cdr3_nt: TGTGCCAGCAGTGCTGTCAGCGTGGTTGATACGCAGTATTTT
v_call: TRBV30; clone_size: NA; j_call: TRBJ1-4; d_call: TRBD1; cdr3_aa: CAWRPTGTGNEKLFF; cdr3_nt: TGTGCCTGGAGGCCAACCGGGACAGGGAATGAAAAACTGTTTTTT
v_call: TRBV14; clone_size: many; j_call: TRBJ1-6; d_call: NA; cdr3_aa: CASSSSPRAGAIRSPLHF; cdr3_nt: TGTGCCAGCAGTTCAAGCCCACGGGCAGGGGCTATAAGGTCACCCCTCCACTTT
v_call: TRBV7-8; clone_size: NA; j_call: TRBJ1-4; d_call: NA; cdr3_aa: CASSFSGLGEKLFF; cdr3_nt: TGTGCCAGCAGCTTCTCAGGGCTCGGTGAAAAACTGTTTTTT
v_call: TRBV5-6; clone_size: NA; j_call: TRBJ1-2; d_call: NA; cdr3_aa: CASSLGTNYGYTF; cdr3_nt: TGTGCCAGCAGCTTGGGCACAAACTATGGCTACACCTTC
v_call: TRBV6-6; clone_size: NA; j_call: TRBJ2-7; d_call: NA; cdr3_aa: CASSPGPSGEQYF; cdr3_nt: TGTGCCAGCAGTCCCGGGCCTTCCGGCGAGCAGTACTTC
v_call: TRBV2; clone_size: NA; j_call: TRBJ1-2; d_call: NA; cdr3_aa: CASRASAFGGYTF; cdr3_nt: TGTGCCAGCAGGGCCAGTGCGTTCGGTGGCTACACCTTC
v_call: TRBV2; clone_size: NA; j_call: TRBJ1-2; d_call: NA; cdr3_aa: CASSEGPGNYGYTF; cdr3_nt: TGTGCCAGCAGTGAAGGACCAGGGAACTATGGCTACACCTTC
v_call: TRBV9; clone_size: NA; j_call: TRBJ2-2; d_call: NA; cdr3_aa: CASSVVGSWSNTGELFF; cdr3_nt: TGTGCCAGCAGCGTAGTGGGGTCCTGGTCGAACACCGGGGAGCTGTTTTTT
v_call: TRBV5-6; clone_size: once; j_call: TRBJ2-7; d_call: NA; cdr3_aa: CASSPGWGFSYEQYF; cdr3_nt: TGTGCCAGCAGCCCCGGGTGGGGGTTTTCCTACGAGCAGTACTTC